One TCR beta chain is described in this entry. V was shortened by 5 bases and J by 4 bases, with 15 bases between the two germline ends. The CDR3 loop spans 14 amino acids. From germline, CDR1 is SGHDT and CDR2 YYEEEE. Per the authors' pipeline: The assay estimated nucleated cells by amplifying reference gene primers. Data came from immunoSEQ multiplex PCR; TCRdb stores just in-frame clones and leaves some out. V and J calls and clone size are those listed in that table; D and trimming were worked out from the DNA. The top ten clones hold about 5% of a sample with approximately 210,000 clones, around nine tenths of them seen once. This specimen belongs to a study of blood T cell repertoires in COVID-19. In the study overall: Material from acute and convalescent COVID-19 was sourced from the United States, Italy and Spain. From T cells, B-cell-depleted T cells, or PBMCs came the material, which was cDNA or gDNA.

The chain is built from TRBV5-6 and TRBJ1-2, with D possibly TRBD1 on 5 matching bases. This clonotype was obtained from a woman aged 40 to 50 with acute or convalescent COVID-19. Sequencing used peripheral blood. Here the CDR3 reads CASRAPGLGYGYTF. DNA for the CDR3: TGTGCCAGCAGAGCTCCGGGACTGGGCTATGGCTACACCTTC. The complete variable domain, with remaining parts taken from reference TRBV5-6 and TRBJ1-2, reads DAGVTQSPTHLIKTRGQQVTLRCSPKSGHDTVSWYQQALGQGPQFIFQYYEEEERQRGNFPDRFSGHQFPNYSSELNVNALLLGDSALYLCASRAPGLGYGYTFGSGTRLTVV.